The source of this TCR beta chain is a study of T cells after yellow fever vaccination. Trimming took 6 bases from V and 9 from J; bases not matched to a gene: 11. This CDR3 is 14 amino acids long. The germline V gene has CDR1 SGHTA and CDR2 FQGNSA. TCRdb reprocessed the 5' RACE reads with MiXCR, giving one entry per CDR3 protein. The sample holds about 5,800 distinct CDR3 sequences, about 6.1% seen once. This clonotype was recorded at least ten times. Sample: PBMCs, either bulk or a sorted T-cell subset (CD4+, CD8+, memory, or dextramer-sorted; not recorded which), taken roughly 14 days after the first yellow fever vaccination. The gene calls are TRBV7-2 and TRBJ2-1; 7 bases are a match to TRBD1. This sequence originates from a man aged 18 to 30 who received the YFV17D yellow fever vaccine. The CDR3 DNA reads TGTGCCAGCAGTAGGGGGCCCCCCAGGGGTGAGCAGTTCTTC. It specifies CASSRGPPRGEQFF.